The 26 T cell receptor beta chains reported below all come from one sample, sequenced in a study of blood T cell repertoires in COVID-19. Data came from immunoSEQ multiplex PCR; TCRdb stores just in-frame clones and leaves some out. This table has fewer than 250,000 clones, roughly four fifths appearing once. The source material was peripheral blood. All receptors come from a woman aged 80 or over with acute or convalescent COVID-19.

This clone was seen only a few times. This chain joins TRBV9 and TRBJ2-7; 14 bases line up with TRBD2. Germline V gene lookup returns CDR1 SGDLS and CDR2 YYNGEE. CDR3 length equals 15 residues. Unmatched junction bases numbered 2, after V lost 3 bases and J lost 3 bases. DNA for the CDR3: TGTGCCAGCAGCGAAGGACTAGCGGGGGGCTACGAGCAGTACTTC. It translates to CASSEGLAGGYEQYF.

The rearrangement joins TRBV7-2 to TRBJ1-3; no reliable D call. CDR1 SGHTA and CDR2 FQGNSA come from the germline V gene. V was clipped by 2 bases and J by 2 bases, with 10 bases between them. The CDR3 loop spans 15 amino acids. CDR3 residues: CASSLTVSTGNTIYF. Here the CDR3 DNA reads TGTGCCAGCAGCTTAACAGTCTCCACTGGAAACACCATATATTTT. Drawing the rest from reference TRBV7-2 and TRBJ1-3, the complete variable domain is GAGVSQSPSNKVTEKGKDVELRCDPISGHTALYWYRQSLGQGLEFLIYFQGNSAPDKSGLPSDRFSAERTGGSVSTLTIQRTQQEDSAVYLCASSLTVSTGNTIYFGEGSWLTVV.

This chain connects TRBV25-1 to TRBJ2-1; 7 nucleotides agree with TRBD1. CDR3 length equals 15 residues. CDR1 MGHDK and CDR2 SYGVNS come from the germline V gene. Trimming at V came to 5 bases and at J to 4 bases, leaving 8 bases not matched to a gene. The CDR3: CASSSPGQFYNEQFF. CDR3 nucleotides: TGTGCCAGCAGTTCTCCGGGACAGTTTTACAATGAGCAGTTCTTC.

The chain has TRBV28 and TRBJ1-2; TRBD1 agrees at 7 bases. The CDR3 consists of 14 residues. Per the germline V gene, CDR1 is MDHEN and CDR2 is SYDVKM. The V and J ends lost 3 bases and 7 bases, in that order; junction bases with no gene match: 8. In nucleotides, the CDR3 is TGTGCCAGCAGTTTCTCTCTGCAGGGGGGTGGCTACACCTTC. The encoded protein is CASSFSLQGGGYTF.

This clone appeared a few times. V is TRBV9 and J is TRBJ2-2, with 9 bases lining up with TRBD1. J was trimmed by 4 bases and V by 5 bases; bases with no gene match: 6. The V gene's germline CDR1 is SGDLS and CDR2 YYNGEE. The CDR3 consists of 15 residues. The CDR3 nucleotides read TGTGCCAGCAGGGCCGGGACAGGGTTCACCGGGGAGCTGTTTTTT. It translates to CASRAGTGFTGELFF.

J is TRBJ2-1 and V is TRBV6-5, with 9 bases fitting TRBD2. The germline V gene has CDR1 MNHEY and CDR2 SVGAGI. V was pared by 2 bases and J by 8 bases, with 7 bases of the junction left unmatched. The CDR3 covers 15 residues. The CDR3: CASSYGGTSSYEQFF. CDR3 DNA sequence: TGTGCCAGCAGTTACGGGGGGACTAGCTCTTATGAGCAGTTCTTC.

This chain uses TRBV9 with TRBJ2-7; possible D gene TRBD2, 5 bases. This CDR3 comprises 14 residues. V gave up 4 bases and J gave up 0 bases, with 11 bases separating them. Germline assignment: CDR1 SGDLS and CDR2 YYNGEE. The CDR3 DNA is TGTGCCAGCAGCACAAGACGGGACTCCTACGAGCAGTACTTC. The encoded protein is CASSTRRDSYEQYF.

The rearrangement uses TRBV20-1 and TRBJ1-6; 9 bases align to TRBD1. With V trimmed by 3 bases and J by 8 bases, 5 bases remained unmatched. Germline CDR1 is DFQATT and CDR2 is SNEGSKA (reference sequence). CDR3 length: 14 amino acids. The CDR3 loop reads CSASTGDRDSPLHF. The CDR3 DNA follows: TGCAGTGCTAGTACTGGGGACAGGGATTCACCCCTCCACTTT.

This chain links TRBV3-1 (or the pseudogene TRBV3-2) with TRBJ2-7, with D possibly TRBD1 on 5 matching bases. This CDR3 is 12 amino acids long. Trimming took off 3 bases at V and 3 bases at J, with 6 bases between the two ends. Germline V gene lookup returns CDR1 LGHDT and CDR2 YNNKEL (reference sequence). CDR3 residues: CASSHQGYEQYF. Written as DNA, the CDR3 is TGTGCCAGCAGCCATCAGGGCTACGAGCAGTACTTC.

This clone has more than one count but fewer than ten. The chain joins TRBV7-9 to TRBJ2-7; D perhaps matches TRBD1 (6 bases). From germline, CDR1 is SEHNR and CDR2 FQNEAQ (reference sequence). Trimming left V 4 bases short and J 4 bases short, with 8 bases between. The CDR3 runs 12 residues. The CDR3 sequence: CASSSQGYEQYF. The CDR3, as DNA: TGTGCCAGCAGCTCACAGGGTTACGAGCAGTACTTC.

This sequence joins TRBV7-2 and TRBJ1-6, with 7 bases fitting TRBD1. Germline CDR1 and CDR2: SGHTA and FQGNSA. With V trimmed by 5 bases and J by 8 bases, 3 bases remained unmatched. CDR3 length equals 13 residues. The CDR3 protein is CASSVDRDSPLHF. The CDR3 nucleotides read TGTGCCAGCAGCGTAGACAGGGATTCACCCCTCCACTTT.

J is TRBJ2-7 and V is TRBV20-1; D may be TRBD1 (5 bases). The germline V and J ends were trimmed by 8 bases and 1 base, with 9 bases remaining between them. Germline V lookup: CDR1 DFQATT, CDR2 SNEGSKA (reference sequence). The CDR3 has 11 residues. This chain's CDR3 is CSQQVSYEQYF. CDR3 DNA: TGCAGTCAACAGGTGTCCTACGAGCAGTACTTC.

Here the CDR3 DNA reads TGTGCCAGCAGCACAGGGACCACAGATACGCAGTATTTT. Protein: CASSTGTTDTQYF. The gene calls are TRBV3-1 (or the pseudogene TRBV3-2) and TRBJ2-3; a possible D gene is TRBD1 (6 bases). Trimming took off 5 bases at V and 2 bases at J, with 8 bases between the two ends. Germline values: CDR1 LGHDT, CDR2 YNNKEL (reference sequence). The CDR3 sequence is 13 residues long.

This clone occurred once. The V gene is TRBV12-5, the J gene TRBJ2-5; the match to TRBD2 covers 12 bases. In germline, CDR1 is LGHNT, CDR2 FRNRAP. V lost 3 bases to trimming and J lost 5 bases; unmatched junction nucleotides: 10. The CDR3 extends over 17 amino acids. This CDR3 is CASGLLSGGTSGETQYF. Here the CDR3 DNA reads TGTGCTAGTGGTTTACTTTCCGGGGGGACTAGCGGGGAGACCCAGTACTTC.

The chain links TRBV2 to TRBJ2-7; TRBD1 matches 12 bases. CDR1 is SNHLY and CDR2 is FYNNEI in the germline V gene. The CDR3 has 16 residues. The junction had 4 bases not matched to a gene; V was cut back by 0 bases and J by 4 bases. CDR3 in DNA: TGTGCCAGCAGTGAAGCGGGGACAGGGGGCATGTACGAGCAGTACTTC. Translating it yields CASSEAGTGGMYEQYF.

The DNA for the CDR3 is TGTGCCAGTAGGATCACCGGGACGGGGGATGAAAAACTGTTTTTT. It specifies CASRITGTGDEKLFF. The chain is built from TRBV19 and TRBJ1-4; maybe TRBD1 (5 bases). Trimming pared 6 bases from V and 6 bases from J, leaving 17 bases between. Germline CDR1 reads LNHDA; CDR2 reads SQIVND (reference sequence). CDR3 length: 15 amino acids.

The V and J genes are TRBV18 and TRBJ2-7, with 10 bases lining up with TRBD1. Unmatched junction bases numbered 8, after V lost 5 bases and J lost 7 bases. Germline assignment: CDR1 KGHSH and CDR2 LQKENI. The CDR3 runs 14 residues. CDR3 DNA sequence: TGTGCCAGCTCAAAGACAGGGGGCGCACGGGAGCAGTACTTC. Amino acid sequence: CASSKTGGAREQYF.

CDR3 coding DNA: TGCGCCAGCAGCTTGGTTTCAGGGGGCGTCACCGGGGAGCTGTTTTTT. It translates to CASSLVSGGVTGELFF. The V call is TRBV5-1, the J call TRBJ2-2; TRBD1 matches 8 bases. The junction had 5 bases not matched to a gene; V was cut back by 0 bases and J by 4 bases. The germline CDR1 and CDR2 sequences are SGHRS and YFSETQ. The CDR3 runs to 16 residues.

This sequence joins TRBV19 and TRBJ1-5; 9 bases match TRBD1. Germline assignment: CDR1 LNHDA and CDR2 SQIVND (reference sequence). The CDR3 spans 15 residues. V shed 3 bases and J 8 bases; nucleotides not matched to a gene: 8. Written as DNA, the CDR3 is TGTGCCAGTAGTATTTCACCGGGACAGGGAAAGCCCCAGCATTTT. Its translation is CASSISPGQGKPQHF.

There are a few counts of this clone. The DNA of the CDR3 is TGTGCCAGCAGTAAGAACAGGGATTCGGAAAAACTGTTTTTT. This codes for CASSKNRDSEKLFF. The chain uses TRBV6-2 or TRBV6-3 and TRBJ1-4; maybe TRBD1 (6 bases). Germline V gene lookup returns CDR1 MNHEY and CDR2 SVGEGT. V lost 5 bases and J lost 8, with 15 bases in between. This CDR3 is 14 amino acids long.

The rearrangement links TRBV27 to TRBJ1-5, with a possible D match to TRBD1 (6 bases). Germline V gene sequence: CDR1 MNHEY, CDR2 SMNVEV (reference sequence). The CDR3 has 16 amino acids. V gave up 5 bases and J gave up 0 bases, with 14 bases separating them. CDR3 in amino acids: CASSLGVRGSNQPQHF. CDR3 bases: TGTGCCAGCAGTCTCGGGGTCAGGGGTAGCAATCAGCCCCAGCATTTT.

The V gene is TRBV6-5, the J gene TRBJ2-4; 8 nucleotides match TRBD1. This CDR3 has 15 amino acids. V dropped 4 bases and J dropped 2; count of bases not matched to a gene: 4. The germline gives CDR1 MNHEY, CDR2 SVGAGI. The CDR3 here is CASSFNRGTKNIQYF. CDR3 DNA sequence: TGTGCCAGCAGTTTTAACAGGGGGACCAAAAACATTCAGTACTTC.

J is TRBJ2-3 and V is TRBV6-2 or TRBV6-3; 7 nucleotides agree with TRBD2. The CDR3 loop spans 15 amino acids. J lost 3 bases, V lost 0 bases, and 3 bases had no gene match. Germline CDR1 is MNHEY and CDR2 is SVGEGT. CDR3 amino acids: CASSYSRGRTDTQYF. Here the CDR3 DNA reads TGTGCCAGCAGTTACTCGCGGGGGAGAACAGATACGCAGTATTTT.

CDR3 residues: CASSSLLDTQYF. The DNA of the CDR3 is TGTGCCAGCAGCTCCCTACTAGATACGCAGTATTTT. The chain recombines TRBV7-2 with TRBJ2-3, with no clear D. The CDR3 runs 12 residues. Germline V gene lookup returns CDR1 SGHTA and CDR2 FQGNSA. Deletions cut 4 bases from V and 5 bases from J, with 7 bases between.

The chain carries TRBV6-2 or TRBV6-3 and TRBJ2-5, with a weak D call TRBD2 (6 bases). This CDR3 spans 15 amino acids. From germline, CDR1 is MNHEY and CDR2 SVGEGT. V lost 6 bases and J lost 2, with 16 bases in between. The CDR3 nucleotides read TGTGCCAGCAGCATTCCCCGGGGGAGGCAAGAGACCCAGTACTTC. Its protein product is CASSIPRGRQETQYF.

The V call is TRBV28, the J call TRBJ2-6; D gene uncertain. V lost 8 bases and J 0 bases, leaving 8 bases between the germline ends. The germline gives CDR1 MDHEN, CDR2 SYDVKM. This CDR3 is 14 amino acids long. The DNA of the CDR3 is TGTGCCAGCCAATCGAGCTCTGGGGCCAACGTCCTGACTTTC. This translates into CASQSSSGANVLTF.